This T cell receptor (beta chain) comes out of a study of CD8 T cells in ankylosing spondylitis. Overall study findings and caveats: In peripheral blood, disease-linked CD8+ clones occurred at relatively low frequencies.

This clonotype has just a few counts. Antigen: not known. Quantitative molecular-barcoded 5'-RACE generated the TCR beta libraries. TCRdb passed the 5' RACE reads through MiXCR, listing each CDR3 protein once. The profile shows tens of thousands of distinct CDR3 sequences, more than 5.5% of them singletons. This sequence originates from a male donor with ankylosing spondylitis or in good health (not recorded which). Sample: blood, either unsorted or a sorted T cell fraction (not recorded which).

In DNA, the CDR3 is TGTGCCAGCAGCCCAATTAACAGCCCGAACACCGGGGAGCTGTTTTTT. It specifies CASSPINSPNTGELFF. This sequence joins TRBV11-3 and TRBJ2-2; unclear D gene. Trimming stripped 5 bases from V and 0 bases from J, with 13 bases between. Germline V gives CDR1 SGHNT, CDR2 YENEEA. The CDR3 totals 16 residues.